The source of this T cell receptor beta chain is a study of human T cells and chemical hapten exposure. Study overall: Per-sample variation in TCR yield stemmed mainly from small pooled library volume differences.

Indicated time point: patch test 1, 2 weeks after DPC sensitization. Documented treatment: therapeutic diphenylcyclopropenone sensitization with weekly scalp DPC. TCRdb called the RACE reads again in MiXCR, with one record for every CDR3 protein. This sample has some 79,000 distinct CDR3 sequences, with roughly 7.2% found just once. Overall study results and limits: High-frequency TCRs, those above 1 in 1000, stayed the same after DPC sensitization.

On this clonotype itself: What it recognizes is unknown.

Material: whole blood, obtained in connection with sensitization to the hapten diphenylcyclopropenone (DPC). This TCR was sampled from a woman aged 30 to 39 with alopecia areata. Some clones in this sample may be carry-over from other donors' samples.

CDR3 sequence reads: CASSQGQGRANTEAFF. The CDR3 DNA is TGTGCCAGCAGCCAAGGACAGGGGCGCGCGAACACTGAAGCTTTCTTT. The chain links TRBV3-1 to TRBJ1-1; 8 bases align to TRBD1. The CDR3 runs 16 residues. V lost 1 base, J lost 1 base, and 5 bases stayed unmatched. Germline assignment: CDR1 LGHDT and CDR2 YNNKEL (reference sequence). Looking up the rest from reference TRBV3-1 and TRBJ1-1 gives the full variable domain: DTAVSQTPKYLVTQMGNDKSIKCEQNLGHDTMYWYKQDSKKFLKIMFSYNNKELIINETVPNRFSPKSPDKAHLNLHINSLELGDSAVYFCASSQGQGRANTEAFFGQGTRLTVV.